Presented here are 5 T cell receptor beta chains from one specimen sequenced in a study of T cell responses to AZD1222 COVID-19 vaccine. The protocol was immunoSEQ multiplex PCR, while the TCRdb copy is restricted to in-frame clones and leaves out a portion. Among about 130,000 clones listed, around 92% were seen once. This sample comprised peripheral blood, obtained on day 0 of AZD1222 vaccination. Every receptor here comes from an adult in good health.

This clone is a singleton in its sample. This rearrangement joins TRBV21-1 to TRBJ2-4. TRBV21-1 is listed as a pseudogene. The CDR3 covers 14 residues. CDR3 sequence (DNA): TGTGCCAGCAGCCCTGGGACAGCCAAAAACATTCAGTACTTC. Protein product: CASSPGTAKNIQYF.

CDR3: CASSLEGGLSPLHF. The CDR3 DNA reads as TGTGCCAGCAGCTTGGAGGGGGGGCTATCACCCCTCCACTTT. J is TRBJ1-6 and V is TRBV5-4; D is perhaps TRBD1 (6 bases). The V and J ends lost 0 bases and 10 bases respectively, with 11 bases between them. In germline, CDR1 is SGHNT, CDR2 YYREEE (reference sequence). This CDR3 region has 14 residues.

The chain uses TRBV19 and TRBJ1-2, with D tentatively TRBD1 (5 bases). Trimming cost V 3 bases and J 6 bases, with 14 bases left between them. Germline CDR1 LNHDA, CDR2 SQIVND (reference sequence). The CDR3 contains 14 residues. Here the CDR3 reads CASSIPRGLDGYTF. The CDR3 region has the DNA TGTGCCAGTAGTATCCCTCGGGGCCTCGATGGCTACACCTTC.

The rearrangement links TRBV3-1 (or the pseudogene TRBV3-2) to TRBJ2-7; no clear D gene. The V end was cut by 4 bases, the J end by 4 bases, with 23 bases between. The V gene's germline CDR1 is LGHDT and CDR2 YNNKEL (reference sequence). The CDR3 contains 17 residues. CDR3: CASSPKANYVFPYEQYF. The CDR3 coding sequence is TGTGCCAGCAGCCCTAAAGCCAACTATGTGTTCCCTTACGAGCAGTACTTC.

The rearrangement links TRBV5-1 to TRBJ1-1; D is unclear. CDR3 length equals 14 residues. Germline loops: CDR1 SGHRS, CDR2 YFSETQ. Trimming removed 0 bases from V and 1 base from J, with 7 bases in between. CDR3 amino acids: CASSLGWQNTEAFF. CDR3 DNA: TGCGCCAGCAGCTTGGGGTGGCAGAACACTGAAGCTTTCTTT. The full variable domain, completed using reference TRBV5-1 and TRBJ1-1, is KAGVTQTPRYLIKTRGQQVTLSCSPISGHRSVSWYQQTPGQGLQFLFEYFSETQRNKGNFPGRFSGRQFSNSRSEMNVSTLELGDSALYLCASSLGWQNTEAFFGQGTRLTVV.